A selection of T cell receptor beta chains follows, all from one sample in a study of blood T cell repertoires in COVID-19. Clones were sequenced by immunoSEQ multiplex PCR, and TCRdb holds only the in-frame ones, with some missing. The table lists approximately 81,000 clones, about 89% of them singletons. The sample comprised PBMCs or T cells enriched from blood (not recorded which). These TCRs come from a woman aged 50 to 65 with acute COVID-19. Each CDR3 is given with its conserved first and last residue. The D gene is left open where the match is weak.

-,TRBV10-3,CAISDQGSTEAFF
TRBD2,TRBV29-1,CSGTSGNTGELFF
-,TRBV19,CASIPLSGPNTEAFF
-,TRBV11-3,CASSPQLRGVADTQYF
-,TRBV3-1/TRBV3-2,CASSQNFVGVTDTQYF
TRBD1,TRBV27,CASSLSSPRDRGPWPAYEQYF
TRBD1,TRBV6-1,CASSEQGAHNEQFF
-,TRBV30,CASPSGSYNEQFF
-,TRBV11-3,CASSLRGRNSGNTIYF
-,TRBV30,CAWSVKYSSYNSPLHF
-,TRBV24-1,CATSEGGHRTDTQYF
-,TRBV19,CASRLQGVNQPQHF
TRBD1,TRBV4-3,CASSQDATGKLAETQYF
-,TRBV5-4,CASSPAGSNSPLHF
TRBD1,TRBV3-1/TRBV3-2,CASSPGTGLRSSGYTF
TRBD1,TRBV30,CAWKVHRGEKLFF
-,TRBV7-2,CASSLDRTNYGYTF
TRBD1,TRBV5-1,CASSLDRGDTDTQYF
TRBD1,TRBV2,CASLPSGQGTGYTF
TRBD1,TRBV9,CASSRGQVNSPLHF
-,TRBV6-1,CASSEITGYEQYF
-,TRBV3-1/TRBV3-2,CASSQYDQVTETQYF
-,TRBV5-1,CASSYTVNYGYTF